This T cell receptor (beta chain) was sequenced in a study of blood T cell repertoires in COVID-19. Study overall: There were acute and convalescent COVID-19 samples, and they came from the United States, Italy and Spain.

Germline values: CDR1 LNHNV, CDR2 YYDKDF (reference sequence). This CDR3 spans 17 amino acids. Trimming removed 1 base at V and 3 bases at J, with 18 bases between. Authors' methods: How many nucleated cells were present was estimated from reference gene primer amplification. Clones were sequenced by immunoSEQ multiplex PCR, and TCRdb holds only the in-frame ones, with some missing. V, J and clone size reflect that table, while D and trimming were determined from the DNA. The sample yields 410,000 or so clones, over 75% seen once. Sequencing used peripheral blood. V is TRBV15 and J is TRBJ1-2, with TRBD1 as a possible D gene (5 bases). This clonotype originated in a woman between 35 and 50 years old with COVID-19, enrolled during active disease. The CDR3: CATSRGDSAIMDYGYTF. DNA of the CDR3: TGTGCCACCAGCAGAGGGGACTCCGCGATTATGGACTATGGCTACACCTTC.